Listed below are T cell receptor beta chains from one sample, sequenced in a study of blood T cell repertoires in COVID-19. Clones were read by immunoSEQ multiplex PCR, and TCRdb kept only the in-frame ones, dropping some. The table shows some 130,000 clones, with around 87% occurring only once. Sequenced: peripheral blood. Every receptor here comes from a woman in her forties or fifties who had recovered from COVID-19. CDR3s include the opening cysteine and the closing phenylalanine or tryptophan. A D gene is named only where the DNA matches it firmly.

d_call	v_call	j_call	cdr3_length	cdr3_aa
.	TRBV4-1	TRBJ1-5	18	CASSHSTGVWGGNQPQHF
.	TRBV30	TRBJ2-1	12	CAWSMWSHEQFF
.	TRBV5-1	TRBJ2-1	18	CASSSPPGGKKGYNEQFF
TRBD1	TRBV9	TRBJ2-7	14	CASSMSGGWGEQYF
TRBD2	TRBV5-4	TRBJ2-3	17	CASRTGTSGTSTDTQYF
.	TRBV7-6	TRBJ2-3	16	CASSLASGTSTDTQYF
TRBD1	TRBV2	TRBJ2-5	13	CASSNRGQETQYF
TRBD1	TRBV19	TRBJ1-2	15	CASSMVRQGSKGYTF
.	TRBV11-2	TRBJ2-7	14	CASTLRDNRYEQYF
.	TRBV19	TRBJ1-2	13	CASSIDTGYGYTF
.	TRBV29-1	TRBJ1-2	14	CSVSPRYSNYGYTF
TRBD1	TRBV24-1	TRBJ2-7	13	CATSEPDRDEQYF
TRBD1	TRBV11-1	TRBJ1-1	15	CASSLSDRVHTEAFF
.	TRBV3-1/TRBV3-2	TRBJ1-2	16	CASSLAVRGGNYGYTF
.	TRBV5-1	TRBJ1-5	15	CASSLVAGGNQPQHF
.	TRBV9	TRBJ1-1	13	CASSVAQNTEAFF
.	TRBV2	TRBJ2-1	13	CASRNTYHNEQFF
TRBD2	TRBV4-3	TRBJ2-1	15	CASSPEAVSGGEQFF
.	TRBV2	TRBJ1-1	13	CASIQGPNTEAFF
.	TRBV5-1	TRBJ2-7	15	CASSPQGSLSYEQYF
.	TRBV18	TRBJ1-6	16	CASSPLGQGISSPLHF
.	TRBV5-5	TRBJ2-7	13	CASSSASSYEQYF
.	TRBV7-2	TRBJ1-5	15	CASSSRWGPVQPQHF
TRBD2	TRBV3-1/TRBV3-2	TRBJ2-1	14	CASSRLAGVNEQFF
.	TRBV3-1/TRBV3-2	TRBJ2-3	17	CASSSWTVQELADTQYF
.	TRBV12-5	TRBJ1-3	16	CASGFRVSGSGNTIYF
.	TRBV2	TRBJ1-4	14	CASRLGATNEKLFF
.	TRBV5-1	TRBJ2-3	14	CASSFRGFGDTQYF
.	TRBV9	TRBJ1-1	14	CASSTNRANTEAFF
.	TRBV3-1/TRBV3-2	TRBJ2-5	14	CASSRSGWGETQYF
TRBD2	TRBV27	TRBJ2-3	16	CASSFSIAGGSDTQYF
TRBD2	TRBV6-2/TRBV6-3	TRBJ2-1	16	CASSSPGTSGGREQFF
.	TRBV20-1	TRBJ2-2	11	CSGLLNGELFF
TRBD1	TRBV10-2	TRBJ2-1	15	CASSTTGVSYNEQFF
TRBD2	TRBV28	TRBJ2-1	15	CASRAGTSGSHEQFF
.	TRBV11-2	TRBJ2-3	12	CASSPKTSTQYF
TRBD2	TRBV6-6	TRBJ2-3	18	CASSPPGTSGRGGDTQYF
.	TRBV6-6	TRBJ2-7	12	CASSRGAYEQYF
.	TRBV12-5	TRBJ1-3	14	CASGLFYSGNTIYF
TRBD2	TRBV7-9	TRBJ2-2	14	CASSFTSGPGELFF
TRBD1	TRBV4-1	TRBJ2-2	16	CASSLHGTGGAGELFF
TRBD1	TRBV18	TRBJ1-4	14	CASSSDRGSEKLFF
TRBD2	TRBV5-1	TRBJ2-2	16	CASSWTSGADTGELFF
.	TRBV18	TRBJ2-7	13	CASSTIDTYEQYF
.	TRBV19	TRBJ2-1	12	CASSPRGAEQFF
TRBD2	TRBV7-9	TRBJ2-2	18	CASSLGREGPTNTGELFF